The 5 T cell receptor beta chains presented below share a single source sample, sequenced in a study of molecular identifiers for immune sequencing clone quantification. MiXCR, applied by TCRdb to the PCR reads, yields one record per CDR3 protein. The data contain around 480,000 distinct CDR3 sequences, around 23% of them seen just once; the ten biggest clones take up around 0.79%. The sequenced sample consisted of naive CD8+ T cells from blood, with Jurkat cell RNA spiked in. Subset given: FACS-sorted CD8+CD4-CCR7+CD45RA+ naive T cells. Receptors originate from a human donor in good health. Some libraries in this study had Jurkat cell RNA spiked in.

A word on this clonotype: The CDR3 does not close with the conserved phenylalanine or tryptophan, likely indicating a read error. V is TRBV28 and J is TRBJ1-5; 7 nucleotides align to TRBD1. The germline gives CDR1 MDHEN, CDR2 SYDVKM. The CDR3 sequence is 14 residues long. The V segment lost 4 bases and the J segment 2 bases; nucleotides outside the gene matches: 2. The CDR3 reads CASSSGQGNQPQHL. CDR3 sequence (DNA): TGTGCCAGCAGTTCCGGACAGGGCAATCAGCCCCAGCATCTT.

V usage is TRBV2 and J usage is TRBJ2-3, with 7 positions matching TRBD2. The CDR3 consists of 15 residues. Germline V gene lookup returns CDR1 SNHLY and CDR2 FYNNEI. V shed 3 bases, J shed 0 bases, and the junction held 3 bases outside the gene matches. The CDR3: CASSDGGTSTDTQYF. The CDR3 nucleotides are TGTGCCAGCAGTGACGGGGGGACCAGCACAGATACGCAGTATTTT.

This clonotype has just a few counts. The chain carries TRBV20-1 and TRBJ2-7; 9 positions agree with TRBD2. After removal of 0 bases from V and 3 bases from J, the junction contained 6 bases not matched to a gene. This CDR3 region has 15 residues. The germline gives CDR1 DFQATT, CDR2 SNEGSKA (reference sequence). CDR3 residues: CSARDRTSVYYEQYF. The CDR3 region has the DNA TGCAGTGCTAGAGATAGGACTAGCGTTTACTACGAGCAGTACTTC.

This clonotype was seen many times. This chain connects TRBV3-1 to TRBJ1-6; 8 nucleotides agree with TRBD1. Germline-derived CDR1 and CDR2 are LGHDT and YNNKEL (reference sequence). The V and J ends lost 0 bases and 7 bases, in that order; junction bases with no gene match: 8. The CDR3 length is 17 residues. CDR3 sequence (DNA): TGTGCCAGCAGCCAAGAGATTGGGCAGGGGGCAAATTCACCCCTCCACTTT. Protein: CASSQEIGQGANSPLHF. Looking up the rest from reference TRBV3-1 and TRBJ1-6 gives the full variable domain: DTAVSQTPKYLVTQMGNDKSIKCEQNLGHDTMYWYKQDSKKFLKIMFSYNNKELIINETVPNRFSPKSPDKAHLNLHINSLELGDSAVYFCASSQEIGQGANSPLHFGNGTRLTVT.

This chain links TRBV6-2 or TRBV6-3 with TRBJ2-3; D is possibly TRBD1 (6 bases). Germline V gene data show CDR1 as MNHEY and CDR2 as SVGEGT. V lost 5 bases and J 3 bases, leaving 15 bases between the germline ends. CDR3 length equals 15 residues. The CDR3 spells CASSPGAALTDTQYF. In nucleotides, the CDR3 is TGTGCCAGCAGTCCAGGGGCTGCTTTGACAGATACGCAGTATTTT.